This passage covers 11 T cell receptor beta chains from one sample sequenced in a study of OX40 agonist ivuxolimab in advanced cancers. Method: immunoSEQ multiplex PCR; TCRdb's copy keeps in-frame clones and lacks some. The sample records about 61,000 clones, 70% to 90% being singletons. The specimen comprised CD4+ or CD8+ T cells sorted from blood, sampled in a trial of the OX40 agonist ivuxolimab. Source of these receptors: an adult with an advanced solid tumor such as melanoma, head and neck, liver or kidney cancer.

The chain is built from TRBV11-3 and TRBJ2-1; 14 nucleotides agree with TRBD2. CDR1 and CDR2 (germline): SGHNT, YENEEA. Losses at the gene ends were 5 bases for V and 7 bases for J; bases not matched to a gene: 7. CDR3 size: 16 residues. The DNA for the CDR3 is TGTGCCAGCAGCCCACGGGGACTAGCGGGAGTGAATGAGCAGTTCTTC. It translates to CASSPRGLAGVNEQFF.

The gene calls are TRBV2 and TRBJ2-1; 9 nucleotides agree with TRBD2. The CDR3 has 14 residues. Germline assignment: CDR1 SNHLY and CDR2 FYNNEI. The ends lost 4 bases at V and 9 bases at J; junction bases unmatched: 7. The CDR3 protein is CASSASGGPGEQFF. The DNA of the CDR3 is TGTGCCAGCAGTGCCAGCGGGGGGCCGGGTGAGCAGTTCTTC.

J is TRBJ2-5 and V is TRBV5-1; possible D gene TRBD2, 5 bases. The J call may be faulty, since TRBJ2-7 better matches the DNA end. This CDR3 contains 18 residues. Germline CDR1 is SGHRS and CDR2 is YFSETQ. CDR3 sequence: CASSLEPPTGSVYYEQYF. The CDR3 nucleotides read TGCGCCAGCAGCTTAGAGCCCCCGACGGGGAGCGTCTACTACGAGCAGTACTTC.

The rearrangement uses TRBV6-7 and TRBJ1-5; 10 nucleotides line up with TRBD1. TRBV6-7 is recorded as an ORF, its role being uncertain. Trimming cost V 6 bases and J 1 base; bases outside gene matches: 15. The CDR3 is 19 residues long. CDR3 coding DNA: TGTGCCAGCAGGCCTGGATTGAGACAGGGGGCCTCGAGCAATCAGCCCCAGCATTTT. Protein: CASRPGLRQGASSNQPQHF.

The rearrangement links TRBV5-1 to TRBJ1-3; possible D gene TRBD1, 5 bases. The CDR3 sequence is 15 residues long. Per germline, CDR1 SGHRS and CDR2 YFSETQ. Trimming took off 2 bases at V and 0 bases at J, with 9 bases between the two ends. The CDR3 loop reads CASSFDGGSGNTIYF. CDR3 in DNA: TGCGCCAGCAGCTTCGACGGGGGCTCTGGAAACACCATATATTTT.

The CDR3 DNA sequence: TGCGCCAGCCGGGCCCCAGGACAGCTCAGCTCTGGGGCCAACGTCCTGACTTTC. Translation: CASRAPGQLSSGANVLTF. The chain combines TRBV5-1 with TRBJ2-6, with D possibly matching TRBD1 (6 bases). This CDR3 comprises 18 residues. Trimming shortened V by 7 bases and J by 0 bases, and 20 bases separated the two germline ends. Germline CDR1 SGHRS, CDR2 YFSETQ. Filled out from reference TRBV5-1 and TRBJ2-6, the complete variable domain reads KAGVTQTPRYLIKTRGQQVTLSCSPISGHRSVSWYQQTPGQGLQFLFEYFSETQRNKGNFPGRFSGRQFSNSRSEMNVSTLELGDSALYLCASRAPGQLSSGANVLTFGAGSRLTVL.

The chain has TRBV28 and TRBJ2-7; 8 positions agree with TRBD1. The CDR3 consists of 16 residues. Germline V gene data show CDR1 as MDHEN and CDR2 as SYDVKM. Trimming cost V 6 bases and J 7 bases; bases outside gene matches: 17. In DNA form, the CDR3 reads TGTGCCAGCAGCTTGACGCTAGGACAGGGATCGGGGGAGCAGTACTTC. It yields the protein CASSLTLGQGSGEQYF. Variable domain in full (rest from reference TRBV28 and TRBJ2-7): DVKVTQSSRYLVKRTGEKVFLECVQDMDHENMFWYRQDPGLGLRLIYFSYDVKMKEKGDIPEGYSVSREKKERFSLILESASTNQTSMYLCASSLTLGQGSGEQYFGPGTRLTVT.

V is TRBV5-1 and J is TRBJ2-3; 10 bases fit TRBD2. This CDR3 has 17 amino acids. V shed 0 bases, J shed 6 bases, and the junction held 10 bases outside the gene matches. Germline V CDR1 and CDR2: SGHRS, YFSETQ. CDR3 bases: TGCGCCAGCAGCTTGGTTTCTAGCGGGAGTGGTTTGGATACGCAGTATTTT. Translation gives CASSLVSSGSGLDTQYF.

The CDR3 nucleotides are TGTGCCAGCAGTCGGCTAGCGGGGGCCCTGAGCTCCTACGAGCAGTACTTC. This gives the protein CASSRLAGALSSYEQYF. The rearrangement joins TRBV5-4 to TRBJ2-7; 10 bases line up with TRBD2. This CDR3 is 17 amino acids long. The J segment lost 0 bases and the V segment lost 5 bases, leaving 11 bases of the junction unmatched. The germline gives CDR1 SGHNT, CDR2 YYREEE (reference sequence). The whole variable domain, filled in from reference TRBV5-4 and TRBJ2-7, reads ETGVTQSPTHLIKTRGQQVTLRCSSQSGHNTVSWYQQALGQGPQFIFQYYREEENGRGNFPPRFSGLQFPNYSSELNVNALELDDSALYLCASSRLAGALSSYEQYFGPGTRLTVT.

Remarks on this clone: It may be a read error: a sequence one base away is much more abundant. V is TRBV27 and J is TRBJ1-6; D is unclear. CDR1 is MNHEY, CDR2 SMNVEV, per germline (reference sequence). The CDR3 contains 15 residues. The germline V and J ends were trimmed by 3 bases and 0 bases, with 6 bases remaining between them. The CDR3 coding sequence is TGTGCCAGCAGTTTGATGAGCTCCTATAATTCACCCCTCCACTTT. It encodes CASSLMSSYNSPLHF.

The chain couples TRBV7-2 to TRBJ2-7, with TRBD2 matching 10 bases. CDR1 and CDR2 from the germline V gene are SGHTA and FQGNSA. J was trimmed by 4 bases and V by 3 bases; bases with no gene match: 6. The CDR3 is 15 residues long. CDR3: CASSFTSGIGYEQYF. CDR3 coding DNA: TGTGCCAGCAGCTTTACTAGCGGGATCGGGTACGAGCAGTACTTC. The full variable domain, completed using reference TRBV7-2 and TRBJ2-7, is GAGVSQSPSNKVTEKGKDVELRCDPISGHTALYWYRQSLGQGLEFLIYFQGNSAPDKSGLPSDRFSAERTGGSVSTLTIQRTQQEDSAVYLCASSFTSGIGYEQYFGPGTRLTVT.